This T cell receptor beta chain was sequenced for a study of OX40 agonist ivuxolimab in advanced cancers. The CDR3 length is 14 residues. Germline lookup yields CDR1 SGHRS and CDR2 YFSETQ. Trimming cost V 2 bases and J 6 bases; bases outside gene matches: 5. This clone was seen just once. Assay used: immunoSEQ multiplex PCR; TCRdb lists only in-frame clones, some missing. The profile shows about 32,000 clones, around nine tenths of them singletons. The sample in question was CD4+ or CD8+ T cells sorted from blood, obtained in a trial of the OX40 agonist ivuxolimab. V gene TRBV5-1 combines with J gene TRBJ1-2, with 9 positions matching TRBD1. This clonotype originated in an adult with an advanced solid tumor such as melanoma, head and neck, liver or kidney cancer. CDR3 nucleotides: TGCGCCAGCAGCTTTGGCCGACAGGGGGATGGCTACACCTTC. Encoded protein: CASSFGRQGDGYTF.